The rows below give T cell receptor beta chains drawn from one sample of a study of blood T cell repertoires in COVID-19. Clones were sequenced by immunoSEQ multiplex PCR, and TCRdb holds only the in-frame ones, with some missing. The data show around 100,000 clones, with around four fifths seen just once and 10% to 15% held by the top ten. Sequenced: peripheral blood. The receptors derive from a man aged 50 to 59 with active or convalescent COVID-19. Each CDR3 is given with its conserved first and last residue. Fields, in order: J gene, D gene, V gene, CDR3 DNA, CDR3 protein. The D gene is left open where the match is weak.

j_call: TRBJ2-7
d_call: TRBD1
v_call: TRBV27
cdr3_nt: TGTGCCAGCAGTTTGACAGGGGACGAGCAGTACTTC
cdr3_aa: CASSLTGDEQYF

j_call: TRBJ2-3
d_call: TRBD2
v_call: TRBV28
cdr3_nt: TGTGCCAGCAGTTTAGGTCTCTCGCGGGAGGGCACAGATACGCAGTATTTT
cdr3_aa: CASSLGLSREGTDTQYF

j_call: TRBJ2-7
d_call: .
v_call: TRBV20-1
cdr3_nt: TGCAGTGCTAGAGCGGGGAATAAGCAGTACTTC
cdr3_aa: CSARAGNKQYF

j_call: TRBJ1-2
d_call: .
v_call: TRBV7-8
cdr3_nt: TGTGCCAGCAGTCTACAGGGTCGTTGGGGCTACACCTTC
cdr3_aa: CASSLQGRWGYTF

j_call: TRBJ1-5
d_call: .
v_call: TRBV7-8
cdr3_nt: TGTGCCAGCAGCTTATACCCCCCCAGGGACAATCAGCCCCAGCATTTT
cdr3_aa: CASSLYPPRDNQPQHF

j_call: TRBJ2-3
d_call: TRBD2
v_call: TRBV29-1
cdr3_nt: TGCAGCGTGATAACTACGGGGGGAGATACGCAGTATTTT
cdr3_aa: CSVITTGGDTQYF

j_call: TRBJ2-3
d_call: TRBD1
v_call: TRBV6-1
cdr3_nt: TGTGCCAGCAGTGACCGGGACAGGGGAAGTGATACGCAGTATTTT
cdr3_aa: CASSDRDRGSDTQYF

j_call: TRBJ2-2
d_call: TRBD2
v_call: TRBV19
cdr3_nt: TGTGCCAGTAGTATCCGGAGCGGGAGAACCGGGGAGCTGTTTTTT
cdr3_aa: CASSIRSGRTGELFF

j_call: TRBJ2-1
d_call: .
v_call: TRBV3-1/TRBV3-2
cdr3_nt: TGTGCCAGCAGCCAAGGGAGAGTCGTGAATGAGCAGTTCTTC
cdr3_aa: CASSQGRVVNEQFF

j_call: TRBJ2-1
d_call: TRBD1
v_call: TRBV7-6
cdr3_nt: TGTGCCAGCAGCGCAGAGCAGGGGGCCGCCTACAATGAGCAGTTCTTC
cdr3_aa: CASSAEQGAAYNEQFF

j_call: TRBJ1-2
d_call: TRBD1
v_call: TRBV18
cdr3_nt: TGTGCCAGCTCGTCCCAGGGACAGGGGCATGGCTACACCTTC
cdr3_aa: CASSSQGQGHGYTF